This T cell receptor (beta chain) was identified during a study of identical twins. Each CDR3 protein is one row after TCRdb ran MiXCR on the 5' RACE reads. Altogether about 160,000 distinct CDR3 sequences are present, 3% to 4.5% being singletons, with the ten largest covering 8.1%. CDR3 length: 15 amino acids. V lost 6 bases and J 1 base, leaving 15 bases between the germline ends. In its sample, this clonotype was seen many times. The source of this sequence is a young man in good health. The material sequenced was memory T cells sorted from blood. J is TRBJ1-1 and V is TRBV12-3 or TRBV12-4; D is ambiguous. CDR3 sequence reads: CASRDLQAKNTEAFF. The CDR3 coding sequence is TGTGCCAGCAGAGACTTGCAGGCAAAGAACACTGAAGCTTTCTTT.